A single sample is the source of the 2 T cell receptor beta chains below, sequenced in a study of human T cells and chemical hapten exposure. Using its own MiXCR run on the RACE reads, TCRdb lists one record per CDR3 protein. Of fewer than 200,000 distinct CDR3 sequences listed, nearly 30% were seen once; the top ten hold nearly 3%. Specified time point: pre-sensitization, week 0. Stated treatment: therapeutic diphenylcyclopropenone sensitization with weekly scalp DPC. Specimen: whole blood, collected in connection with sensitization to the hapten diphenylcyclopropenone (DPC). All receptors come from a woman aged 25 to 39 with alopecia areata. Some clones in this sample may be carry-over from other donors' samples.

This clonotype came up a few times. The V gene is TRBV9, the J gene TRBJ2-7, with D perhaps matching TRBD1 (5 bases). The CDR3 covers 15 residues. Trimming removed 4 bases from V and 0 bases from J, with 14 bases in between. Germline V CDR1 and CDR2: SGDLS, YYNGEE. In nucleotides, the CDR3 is TGTGCCAGCAGCCCCTTGGTAGGGGACTCCTACGAGCAGTACTTC. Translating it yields CASSPLVGDSYEQYF.

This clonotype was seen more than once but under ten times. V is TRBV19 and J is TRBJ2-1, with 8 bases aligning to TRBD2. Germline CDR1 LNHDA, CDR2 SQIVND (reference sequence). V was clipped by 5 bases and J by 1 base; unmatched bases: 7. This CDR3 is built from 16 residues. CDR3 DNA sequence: TGTGCCAGTAGTCCTGCCGGGACTAGATCCTACAATGAGCAGTTCTTC. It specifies CASSPAGTRSYNEQFF.